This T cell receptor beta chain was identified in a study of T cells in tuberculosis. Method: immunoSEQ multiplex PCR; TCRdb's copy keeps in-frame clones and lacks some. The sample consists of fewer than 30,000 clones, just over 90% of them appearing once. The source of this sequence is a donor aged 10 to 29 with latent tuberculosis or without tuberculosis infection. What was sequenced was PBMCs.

The CDR3 DNA is TGTGCCAGCAGGTTAGCGGGAGCGGGGGAGCAGTACTTC. Protein sequence: CASRLAGAGEQYF. The chain recombines TRBV28 with TRBJ2-7; 9 nucleotides line up with TRBD2. Germline lookup yields CDR1 MDHEN and CDR2 SYDVKM. V shed 6 bases and J 7 bases; nucleotides not matched to a gene: 7. The CDR3 runs 13 residues.